Below are 14 T cell receptor beta chains sequenced from a single sample in a study of neurological immune-mediated disorders. TCRdb analysed the 5' RACE reads with MiXCR anew, one entry per CDR3 protein. The repertoire holds 50,000 to 70,000 distinct CDR3 sequences, with about 10% as singletons. This sample's time point: longitudinal time-point 1 (baseline). The sample comprised PBMCs. The receptor set was obtained from a male donor with HTLV-1-associated myelopathy (HAM/TSP).

At least ten counts were recorded for this clonotype. The chain recombines TRBV29-1 with TRBJ2-1, with D hard to call. Trimming pared 3 bases from V and 8 bases from J, leaving 8 bases between. Per germline, CDR1 SQVTM and CDR2 ANQGSEA. The CDR3 spans 11 residues. This chain's CDR3 is CSVDRIYEQFF. In DNA form, the CDR3 reads TGCAGCGTTGATCGCATCTATGAGCAGTTCTTC.

The table lists this clonotype with many counts. J is TRBJ1-6 and V is TRBV7-2; D uncertain. V lost 4 bases and J 4 bases, leaving 11 bases between the germline ends. Germline V gene lookup returns CDR1 SGHTA and CDR2 FQGNSA. This CDR3 has 15 amino acids. CDR3 region: CASSSATIYNSPLHF. CDR3 nucleotide sequence: TGTGCCAGCAGCTCCGCGACAATTTATAATTCACCCCTCCACTTT.

V gene TRBV7-9 combines with J gene TRBJ2-1, with D possibly called TRBD1 or TRBD2 (5 bases each). Germline CDR1 reads SEHNR; CDR2 reads FQNEAQ (reference sequence). V shed 5 bases and J shed 6 bases, with 17 bases lying between them. The CDR3 is made up of 15 amino acids. This CDR3 reads CASSLGQGSGNEQFF. The DNA of the CDR3 is TGTGCCAGCAGCCTCGGGCAGGGAAGCGGCAATGAGCAGTTCTTC.

At least ten counts were recorded for this clonotype. The genes are TRBV9 and TRBJ2-7, with a possible D match to TRBD2 (7 bases). This CDR3 comprises 14 residues. Looked up from germline, CDR1 is SGDLS and CDR2 is YYNGEE. Trimming left V 1 base short and J 7 bases short, with 15 bases between. The CDR3 DNA sequence: TGTGCCAGCAGCGTAAATCGGGGGGCTACGGAGCAGTACTTC. Translating it yields CASSVNRGATEQYF.

This clonotype was found many times. The chain has TRBV5-1 and TRBJ2-1; 9 bases line up with TRBD1. CDR3 length equals 15 residues. Germline trimming cut 7 bases from V and 3 bases from J; bases unmatched to any gene: 8. Germline V gene sequence: CDR1 SGHRS, CDR2 YFSETQ. This CDR3 is CASHPRQGGYNEQFF. The CDR3 DNA reads as TGCGCCAGCCACCCTCGACAGGGGGGCTACAATGAGCAGTTCTTC.

This clonotype was detected ten times or more. This chain joins TRBV7-7 and TRBJ2-1; D not resolved. V lost 4 bases to trimming and J lost 6 bases, with 13 bases between them. CDR1 and CDR2 from the germline V gene are SSHAT and FNYEAQ (reference sequence). The CDR3 totals 14 residues. The CDR3, as DNA: TGTGCCAGCAGCTCGGGCCTTGCCCCCAATGAGCAGTTCTTC. It specifies CASSSGLAPNEQFF.

This clonotype has ten or more counts. This chain connects TRBV5-1 to TRBJ1-3; D not certain. CDR3 length equals 15 residues. Germline CDR1 and CDR2: SGHRS and YFSETQ. Trimming took off 0 bases at V and 2 bases at J, with 9 bases between the two ends. In nucleotides, the CDR3 is TGCGCCAGCAGCTTGGTGGGAATCACTGGAAACACCATATATTTT. As protein: CASSLVGITGNTIYF.

This clonotype was seen repeatedly, ten times or more. The rearrangement uses TRBV5-1 and TRBJ1-6; no clear D gene. V lost 1 base, J lost 5 bases, and 10 bases lay in between. The germline V gene encodes CDR1 SGHRS and CDR2 YFSETQ. This CDR3 has 15 residues. The CDR3 nucleotides are TGCGCCAGCAGCTTGCAGGATCAACATAATTCACCCCTCCACTTT. This translates into CASSLQDQHNSPLHF.

Many counts were recorded for this clonotype. V gene TRBV5-6 combines with J gene TRBJ1-3; 7 bases map to TRBD1. The CDR3 length is 18 residues. Per the germline V gene, CDR1 is SGHDT and CDR2 is YYEEEE. After removal of 3 bases from V and 0 bases from J, the junction contained 12 bases not matched to a gene. CDR3 sequence reads: CASSSYRTGVVSGNTIYF. CDR3 nucleotides: TGTGCCAGCAGCTCCTATAGGACAGGCGTTGTCTCTGGAAACACCATATATTTT.

The table lists this clonotype with a few counts. A read error may be the cause here, since a much bigger clone is one base away. The chain combines TRBV11-2 with TRBJ2-5; 7 nucleotides agree with TRBD1. The CDR3 is 15 residues long. V shed 0 bases and J 5 bases; nucleotides not matched to a gene: 6. Germline CDR1 SGHAT, CDR2 FQNNGV. CDR3 loop: CASSLDEGDSETQYF. CDR3 in DNA: TGTGCCAGCAGCTTAGATGAGGGGGACAGCGAGACCCAGTACTTC. Filled out from reference TRBV11-2 and TRBJ2-5, the complete variable domain reads EAGVAQSPRYKIIEKRQSVAFWCNPISGHATLYWYQQILGQGPKLLIQFQNNGVVDDSQLPKDRFSAERLKGVDSTLKIQPAKLEDSAVYLCASSLDEGDSETQYFGPGTRLLVL.

This clonotype was seen at least ten times. The V call is TRBV6-5, the J call TRBJ1-6; 7 nucleotides align to TRBD1. The junction had 12 bases not matched to a gene; V was cut back by 5 bases and J by 8 bases. The CDR3 totals 16 residues. Germline V CDR1 and CDR2: MNHEY, SVGAGI. CDR3: CASSNAGGVLDSPLHF. CDR3 DNA: TGTGCCAGCAGTAATGCAGGGGGGGTTTTGGATTCACCCCTCCACTTT.

This clonotype was seen many times. The chain links TRBV3-1 to TRBJ2-1; TRBD1 aligns across 7 bases. The length of the CDR3 is 14 residues. Germline loops: CDR1 LGHDT, CDR2 YNNKEL (reference sequence). The trim removed 7 bases at V and 6 bases at J, leaving 9 bases unmatched. The CDR3 is CASTRQGSPNEQFF. CDR3 DNA sequence: TGTGCCAGCACCCGACAGGGATCCCCCAATGAGCAGTTCTTC.

The genes are TRBV20-1 and TRBJ2-7, with D hard to call. Germline CDR1 DFQATT, CDR2 SNEGSKA (reference sequence). The CDR3 is 10 residues long. Trimming removed 5 bases at V and 6 bases at J, with 8 bases between. CDR3 DNA: TGCAGTGCTTTGCGAGGCGAGCAGTACTTC. Its translation: CSALRGEQYF.

This clonotype was seen at least ten times. The CDR3 reads CSVDLLSAGVYEQYF. CDR3 nucleotides: TGCAGCGTGGACCTACTCTCTGCAGGGGTCTACGAGCAGTACTTC. This chain uses TRBV29-1 with TRBJ2-7, with a possible D match to TRBD1 (6 bases). The V gene's germline CDR1 is SQVTM and CDR2 ANQGSEA. The CDR3 has 15 residues. V was cut by 6 bases and J by 3 bases, with 21 bases left in between.